The following is a TCR beta chain sequence with its context. Patients from Seattle were sampled longitudinally, starting during active infection. This sample is part of a study of blood T cell repertoires in COVID-19. Study overall: PBMCs, B-cell-depleted T cells, or T cells provided the cDNA or gDNA that made up the material.

From germline, CDR1 is MDHEN and CDR2 SYDVKM. The CDR3 covers 20 residues. Trimming pared 2 bases from V and 2 bases from J, leaving 25 bases between. Per the authors' pipeline: Scientists estimated how many nucleated cells there were by amplifying reference gene primers. Here immunoSEQ multiplex PCR was the method, and the copy in TCRdb shows in-frame clones only, minus some. That table is the source of V, J and clone size, and D and trimming were worked out from the DNA. The data hold around 140,000 clones, with around nine tenths observed a single time. The TCR originated in a man aged 60 to 75 with COVID-19, enrolled during active disease. The specimen was peripheral blood. The J gene is TRBJ1-5, the V gene TRBV28; the D gene is possibly TRBD1 (6 bases). CDR3 loop: CASSLLGRGGRGLGNQPQHF. The CDR3 DNA reads as TGTGCCAGCAGTTTACTCGGGAGGGGGGGCAGAGGCTTGGGCAATCAGCCCCAGCATTTT.